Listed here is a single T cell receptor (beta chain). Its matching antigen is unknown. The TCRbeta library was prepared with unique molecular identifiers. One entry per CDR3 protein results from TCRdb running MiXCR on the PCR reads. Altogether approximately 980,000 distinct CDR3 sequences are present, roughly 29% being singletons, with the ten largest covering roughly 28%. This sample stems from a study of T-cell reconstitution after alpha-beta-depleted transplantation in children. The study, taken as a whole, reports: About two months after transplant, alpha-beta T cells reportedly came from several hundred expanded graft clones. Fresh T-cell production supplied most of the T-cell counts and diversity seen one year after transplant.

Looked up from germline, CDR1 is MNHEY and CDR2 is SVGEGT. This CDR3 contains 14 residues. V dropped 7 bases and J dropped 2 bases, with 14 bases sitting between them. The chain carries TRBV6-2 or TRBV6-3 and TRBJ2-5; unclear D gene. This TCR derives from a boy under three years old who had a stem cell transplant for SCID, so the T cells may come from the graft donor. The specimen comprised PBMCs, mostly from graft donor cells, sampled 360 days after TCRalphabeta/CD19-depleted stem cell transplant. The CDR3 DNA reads TGTGCCAGCACCACCGGGCCCCATCAAGAGACCCAGTACTTC. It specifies CASTTGPHQETQYF.